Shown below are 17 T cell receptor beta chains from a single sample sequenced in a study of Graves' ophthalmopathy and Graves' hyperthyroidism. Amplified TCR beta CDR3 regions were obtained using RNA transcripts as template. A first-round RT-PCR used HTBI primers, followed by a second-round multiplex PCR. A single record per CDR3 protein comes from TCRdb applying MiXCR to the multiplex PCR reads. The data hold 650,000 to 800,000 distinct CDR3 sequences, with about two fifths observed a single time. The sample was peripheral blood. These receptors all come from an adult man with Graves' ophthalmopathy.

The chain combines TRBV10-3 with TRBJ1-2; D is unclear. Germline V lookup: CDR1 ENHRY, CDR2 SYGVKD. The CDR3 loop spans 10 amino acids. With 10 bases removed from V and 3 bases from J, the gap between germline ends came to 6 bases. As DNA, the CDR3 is TGTGCCACCGCGGACTATGGCTACACCTTC. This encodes CATADYGYTF.

The CDR3 loop is CASSYSTSTGEKLFF. CDR3 nucleotides: TGTGCCAGCAGTTACTCGACTTCGACAGGGGAAAAACTGTTTTTT. The chain employs TRBV6-5 and TRBJ1-4; 7 positions match TRBD1. Per the germline V gene, CDR1 is MNHEY and CDR2 is SVGAGI. This CDR3 is built from 15 residues. V was pared by 0 bases and J by 8 bases, with 6 bases of the junction left unmatched.

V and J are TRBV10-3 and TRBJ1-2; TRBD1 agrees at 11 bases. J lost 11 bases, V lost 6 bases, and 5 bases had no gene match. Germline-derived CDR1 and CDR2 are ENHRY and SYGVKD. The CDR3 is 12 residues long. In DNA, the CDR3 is TGTGCCATCAGCGGACAGGGGGCGGGTTACACCTTC. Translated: CAISGQGAGYTF.

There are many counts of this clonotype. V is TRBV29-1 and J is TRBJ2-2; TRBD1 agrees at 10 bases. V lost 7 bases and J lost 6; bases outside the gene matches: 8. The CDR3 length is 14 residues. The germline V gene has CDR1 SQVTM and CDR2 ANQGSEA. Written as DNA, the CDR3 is TGCAGCGCCCGGTCGGGACAGGGGCCCGGGGAGCTGTTTTTT. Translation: CSARSGQGPGELFF.

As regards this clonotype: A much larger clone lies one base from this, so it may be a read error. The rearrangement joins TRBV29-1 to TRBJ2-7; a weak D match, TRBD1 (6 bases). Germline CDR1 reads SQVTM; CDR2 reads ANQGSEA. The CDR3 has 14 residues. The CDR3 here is CNVGVTGTSYEQYF. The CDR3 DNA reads TGCAACGTTGGGGTGACAGGAACCTCCTACGAGCAGTACTTC.

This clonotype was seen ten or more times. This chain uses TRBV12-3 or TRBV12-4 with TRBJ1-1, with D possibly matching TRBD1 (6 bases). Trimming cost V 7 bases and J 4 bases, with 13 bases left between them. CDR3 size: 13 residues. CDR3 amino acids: CASTNPRGTEAFF. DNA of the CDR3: TGTGCCAGCACAAACCCCAGGGGCACTGAAGCTTTCTTT.

This chain's CDR3 is CSVEAQGEAFF. The CDR3, as DNA: TGCAGCGTTGAAGCGCAGGGTGAAGCTTTCTTT. The chain employs TRBV29-1 and TRBJ1-1, with TRBD1 as a possible D gene (5 bases). The CDR3 length is 11 residues. The V and J ends lost 1 base and 7 bases respectively, with 7 bases between them. Germline V gene lookup returns CDR1 SQVTM and CDR2 ANQGSEA.

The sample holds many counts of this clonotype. The CDR3 is CSAIGQISGEQYF. In DNA, the CDR3 is TGCAGTGCTATAGGACAGATCAGTGGCGAGCAGTACTTC. V gene TRBV20-1 combines with J gene TRBJ2-7; the D gene is possibly TRBD1 (6 bases). CDR3 length equals 13 residues. The germline CDR1 and CDR2 sequences are DFQATT and SNEGSKA (reference sequence). Trimming removed 4 bases at V and 6 bases at J, with 16 bases between.

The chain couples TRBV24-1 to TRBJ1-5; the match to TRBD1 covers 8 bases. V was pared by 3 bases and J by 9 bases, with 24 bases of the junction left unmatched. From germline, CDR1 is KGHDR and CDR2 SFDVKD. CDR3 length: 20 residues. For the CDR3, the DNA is TGTGCCACCAGTGATCAACCTACTACCGGACAGGGCCCAGCGTCGCGGCCCCAGCATTTT. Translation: CATSDQPTTGQGPASRPQHF.

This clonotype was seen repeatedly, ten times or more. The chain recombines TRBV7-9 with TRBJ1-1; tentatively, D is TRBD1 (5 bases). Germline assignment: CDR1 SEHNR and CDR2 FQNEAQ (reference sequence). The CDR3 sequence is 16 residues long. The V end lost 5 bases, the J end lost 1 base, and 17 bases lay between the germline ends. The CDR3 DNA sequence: TGTGCCAGCAGCCGCCCGACCGGGACGGAGAACACTGAAGCTTTCTTT. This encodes CASSRPTGTENTEAFF.

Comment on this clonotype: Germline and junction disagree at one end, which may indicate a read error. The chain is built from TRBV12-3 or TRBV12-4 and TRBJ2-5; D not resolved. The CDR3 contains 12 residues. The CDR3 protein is CANSLARETQYF. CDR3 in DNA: TGTGCCAACAGTTTAGCCAGAGAGACCCAGTACTTC.

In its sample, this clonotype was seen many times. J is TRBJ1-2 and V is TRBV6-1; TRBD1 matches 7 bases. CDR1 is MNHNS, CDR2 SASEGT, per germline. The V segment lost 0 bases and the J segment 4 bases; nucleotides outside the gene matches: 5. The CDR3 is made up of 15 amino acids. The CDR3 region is CASSEASDRPYGYTF. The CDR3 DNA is TGTGCCAGCAGTGAAGCGTCGGACAGGCCCTATGGCTACACCTTC.

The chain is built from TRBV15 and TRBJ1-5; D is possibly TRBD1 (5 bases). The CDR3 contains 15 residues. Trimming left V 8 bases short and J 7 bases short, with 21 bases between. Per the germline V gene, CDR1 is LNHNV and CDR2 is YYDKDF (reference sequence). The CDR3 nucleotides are TGTGCCACCGGGACGGGGTGGGTGCAGGGACAGCCCCAGCATTTT. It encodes CATGTGWVQGQPQHF.

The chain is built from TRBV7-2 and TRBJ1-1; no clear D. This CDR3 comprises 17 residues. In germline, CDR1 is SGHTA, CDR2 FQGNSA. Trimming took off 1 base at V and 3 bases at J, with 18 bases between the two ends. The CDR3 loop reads CASSLGLGPPGDTEAFF. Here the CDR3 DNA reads TGTGCCAGCAGCTTAGGCCTGGGCCCACCCGGAGACACTGAAGCTTTCTTT. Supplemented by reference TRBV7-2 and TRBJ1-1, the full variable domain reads GAGVSQSPSNKVTEKGKDVELRCDPISGHTALYWYRQSLGQGLEFLIYFQGNSAPDKSGLPSDRFSAERTGGSVSTLTIQRTQQEDSAVYLCASSLGLGPPGDTEAFFGQGTRLTVV.

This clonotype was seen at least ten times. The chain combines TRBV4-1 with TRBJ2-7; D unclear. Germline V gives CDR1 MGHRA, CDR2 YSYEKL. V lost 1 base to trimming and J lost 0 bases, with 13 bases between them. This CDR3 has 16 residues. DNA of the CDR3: TGCGCCAGCAGCCAAGTCGTGGGTGGTATCTCCTACGAGCAGTACTTC. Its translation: CASSQVVGGISYEQYF.

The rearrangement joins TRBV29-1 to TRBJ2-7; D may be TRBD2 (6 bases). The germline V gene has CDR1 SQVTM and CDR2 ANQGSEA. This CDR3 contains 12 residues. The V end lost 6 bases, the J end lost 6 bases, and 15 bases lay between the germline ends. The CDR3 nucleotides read TGCAGCGTGAGGGGACTGCAGGGCGAGCAGTACTTC. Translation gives CSVRGLQGEQYF.

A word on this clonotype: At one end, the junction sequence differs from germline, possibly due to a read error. CDR3 bases: TGCAGTGCTAGAGGGACGGTCACCTACGAGCAGGACTTC. This translates into CSARGTVTYEQDF. This chain joins TRBV20-1 and TRBJ2-7; D is unresolved. The CDR3 length is 13 residues. The germline V gene encodes CDR1 DFQATT and CDR2 SNEGSKA (reference sequence).